What follows are 3 T cell receptor beta chains derived from one specimen sequenced in a study of shared clonotypes between healthy human individuals. Some clones are missing from TCRdb's copy, which holds only in-frame ones; the method was immunoSEQ multiplex PCR. The table lists under 600,000 clones, about 96% of them singletons, with approximately 0.067% in the top ten. The specimen sequenced was naive CD4+ T cells sorted from blood. This sample's subset: CD45RA+ positively selected. The receptors come from a woman aged 25 to 45 in good health.

V is TRBV5-1 and J is TRBJ2-7; D is unresolved. Trimming removed 4 bases from V and 0 bases from J, with 5 bases in between. Looked up from germline, CDR1 is SGHRS and CDR2 is YFSETQ. The CDR3 covers 12 residues. The CDR3 bases are TGCGCCAGCAGCCCGCCCTCCTACGAGCAGTACTTC. Amino acid sequence: CASSPPSYEQYF.

The V gene is TRBV28, the J gene TRBJ1-2; 7 bases align to TRBD1. The CDR3 has 18 amino acids. Losses at the gene ends were 5 bases for V and 4 bases for J; bases not matched to a gene: 19. Germline V gene sequence: CDR1 MDHEN, CDR2 SYDVKM. The CDR3 bases are TGTGCCAGCAGTAGCTACTACGGGACAGTCGGGACCCTCTATGGCTACACCTTC. Translating gives CASSSYYGTVGTLYGYTF.

The chain links TRBV7-7 to TRBJ2-1; D is tentatively TRBD1 or TRBD2 (6 bases each). CDR3 size: 14 residues. Per the germline V gene, CDR1 is SSHAT and CDR2 is FNYEAQ (reference sequence). Deletions cut 1 base from V and 5 bases from J, with 9 bases between. CDR3 residues: CASSLVGGDNEQFF. For the CDR3, the DNA is TGTGCCAGCAGCTTAGTGGGGGGCGACAATGAGCAGTTCTTC.